These 30 T cell receptor beta chains were all obtained from the same sample, sequenced in a study of human T cells and chemical hapten exposure. Time point described: patch test 1, 2 weeks after DPC sensitization. Indicated treatment: therapeutic diphenylcyclopropenone sensitization with weekly scalp DPC. TCRdb processed the RACE reads anew with MiXCR; each CDR3 protein has one entry. The sample gives 90,000 or so distinct CDR3 sequences, under 12% of which show up once; 2% to 2.5% is in the top ten. The source material was whole blood, sampled in connection with sensitization to the hapten diphenylcyclopropenone (DPC). The receptors shown here come from a middle-aged man with alopecia areata. Some clones in this sample may be carry-over from other donors' samples.

This clonotype was recorded many times. This rearrangement joins TRBV20-1 to TRBJ2-5, with D possibly matching TRBD2 (5 bases). Germline loops: CDR1 DFQATT, CDR2 SNEGSKA (reference sequence). Trimming removed 6 bases from V and 0 bases from J, with 14 bases in between. CDR3 size: 14 residues. The CDR3, as DNA: TGCAGTGCCGCCGGGATCACCTACCAAGAGACCCAGTACTTC. Translation: CSAAGITYQETQYF.

This clonotype was detected ten times or more. The genes are TRBV12-3 or TRBV12-4 and TRBJ2-2, with D perhaps TRBD2 (5 bases). This CDR3 is built from 13 residues. The germline V and J ends were trimmed by 5 bases and 2 bases, with 6 bases remaining between them. CDR3 protein: CASSPSNTGELFF. CDR3 sequence (DNA): TGTGCCAGCAGTCCTAGCAACACCGGGGAGCTGTTTTTT.

The gene calls are TRBV29-1 and TRBJ2-1, with D uncertain. The CDR3 runs to 13 residues. The V gene lost 3 bases and the J gene lost 7 bases, with 13 bases spanning the gap. The germline V gene encodes CDR1 SQVTM and CDR2 ANQGSEA. In DNA, the CDR3 is TGCAGCGTTGAGGTCCGGCCATTGAATGAGCAGTTCTTC. It yields the protein CSVEVRPLNEQFF.

There are many counts of this clonotype. This chain links TRBV7-8 with TRBJ1-6; D may be TRBD1 (5 bases). The CDR3 covers 15 residues. Germline values: CDR1 SGHVS, CDR2 FQNEAQ. V was cut by 6 bases and J by 0 bases, with 9 bases left in between. CDR3 sequence (DNA): TGTGCCAGCAGTCCAGGGAGCTCCTATAATTCACCCCTCCACTTT. Its translation: CASSPGSSYNSPLHF.

Only a few counts were recorded for this clonotype. The rearrangement links TRBV11-2 to TRBJ2-3; tentative D call: TRBD2 (7 bases). The CDR3 is made up of 15 amino acids. V shed 2 bases and J shed 4 bases, with 13 bases lying between them. The germline V gene encodes CDR1 SGHAT and CDR2 FQNNGV. As DNA, the CDR3 is TGTGCCAGCAGCTTAAGGCGAGGGGGGGCAGATACGCAGTATTTT. This translates into CASSLRRGGADTQYF. The full variable domain, completed using reference TRBV11-2 and TRBJ2-3, is EAGVAQSPRYKIIEKRQSVAFWCNPISGHATLYWYQQILGQGPKLLIQFQNNGVVDDSQLPKDRFSAERLKGVDSTLKIQPAKLEDSAVYLCASSLRRGGADTQYFGPGTRLTVL.

This clonotype has just a few counts. The chain uses TRBV6-2 or TRBV6-3 and TRBJ2-1, with D possibly matching TRBD2 (6 bases). The CDR3 extends over 13 amino acids. Germline V gene lookup returns CDR1 MNHEY and CDR2 SVGEGT. The V gene lost 2 bases and the J gene lost 9 bases, with 11 bases spanning the gap. The CDR3 DNA sequence: TGTGCCAGCAGTTACCTGATGGGGGGTGAGCAGTTCTTC. Protein product: CASSYLMGGEQFF.

This clonotype was counted at least ten times. This chain connects TRBV12-3 or TRBV12-4 to TRBJ1-1, with D maybe TRBD1 (6 bases). Trimming cost V 7 bases and J 3 bases, with 18 bases left between them. This CDR3 contains 15 residues. DNA for the CDR3: TGTGCCAGCACCCCCGGTGTGGGGGCGGACACTGAAGCTTTCTTT. This codes for CASTPGVGADTEAFF.

The chain employs TRBV19 and TRBJ1-1, with a weak D call TRBD1 (6 bases). V lost 7 bases, J lost 1 base, and 16 bases lay in between. This CDR3 is built from 15 residues. Per germline, CDR1 LNHDA and CDR2 SQIVND (reference sequence). DNA of the CDR3: TGTGCCAGTACCTACCACGAGACAGGGAACACTGAAGCTTTCTTT. Residues: CASTYHETGNTEAFF.

The rearrangement joins TRBV4-1 to TRBJ2-3; D is ambiguous. V lost 1 base to trimming and J lost 2 bases, with 10 bases between them. The CDR3 is 15 amino acids. Per the germline V gene, CDR1 is MGHRA and CDR2 is YSYEKL. CDR3 sequence (DNA): TGCGCCAGCAGCCAAGGGATCCAGATCACAGATACGCAGTATTTT. Protein: CASSQGIQITDTQYF.

The V and J genes are TRBV6-1 and TRBJ2-3; 11 bases match TRBD2. This CDR3 has 16 amino acids. After removal of 4 bases from V and 5 bases from J, the junction contained 8 bases not matched to a gene. Germline V gene data show CDR1 as MNHNS and CDR2 as SASEGT. CDR3 region: CASSASTSGKGDTQYF. The CDR3 nucleotides read TGTGCCAGCAGTGCTTCGACTAGCGGGAAGGGAGATACGCAGTATTTT.

The chain links TRBV20-1 to TRBJ1-1; tentative D call: TRBD1 (5 bases). In germline, CDR1 is DFQATT, CDR2 SNEGSKA (reference sequence). V gave up 3 bases and J gave up 7 bases, with 24 bases separating them. CDR3 length: 16 residues. The CDR3 sequence: CSARKNPGPEKSEAFF. The CDR3 nucleotides read TGCAGTGCTAGGAAAAATCCGGGACCCGAGAAAAGTGAAGCTTTCTTT.

The rearrangement joins TRBV7-9 to TRBJ2-3; 11 bases are a match to TRBD2. The length of the CDR3 is 15 residues. From germline, CDR1 is SEHNR and CDR2 FQNEAQ (reference sequence). V trimming: 5 bases; J trimming: 3 bases; junction bases outside the gene matches: 4. CDR3 residues: CASSAGLAVTDTQYF. The CDR3 DNA reads TGTGCCAGCAGCGCGGGACTAGCGGTGACAGATACGCAGTATTTT. Full variable domain (outside the CDR3, taken from reference TRBV7-9 and TRBJ2-3): DTGVSQNPRHKITKRGQNVTFRCDPISEHNRLYWYRQTLGQGPEFLTYFQNEAQLEKSRLLSDRFSAERPKGSFSTLEIQRTEQGDSAMYLCASSAGLAVTDTQYFGPGTRLTVL.

This clonotype was observed at least ten times. This chain connects TRBV6-1 to TRBJ2-5; a possible D gene is TRBD2 (6 bases). This CDR3 is built from 14 residues. Germline V lookup: CDR1 MNHNS, CDR2 SASEGT. The germline V and J ends were trimmed by 2 bases and 6 bases, with 13 bases remaining between them. The CDR3 bases are TGTGCCAGCAGTGAATTTGGGGGGAGAAAGACCCAGTACTTC. Its translation: CASSEFGGRKTQYF.

There are many counts of this clonotype. The V and J genes are TRBV10-3 and TRBJ1-1; D uncertain. The CDR3 loop spans 9 amino acids. The germline V and J ends were trimmed by 11 bases and 6 bases, with 7 bases remaining between them. Germline CDR1 and CDR2: ENHRY and SYGVKD. CDR3 sequence reads: CAFPAEAFF. The CDR3 nucleotides read TGTGCCTTCCCAGCTGAAGCTTTCTTT.

CDR3: CASSLVRDEETQYF. The CDR3 bases are TGTGCCAGCAGCTTGGTCAGGGACGAAGAGACCCAGTACTTC. The chain has TRBV7-9 and TRBJ2-5, with D tentatively TRBD1 or TRBD2 (5 bases each). This CDR3 has 14 residues. V lost 3 bases and J 3 bases, leaving 11 bases between the germline ends. CDR1 is SEHNR, CDR2 FQNEAQ, per germline (reference sequence).

This clonotype occurred a few times. V is TRBV3-1 and J is TRBJ1-2, with D unresolved. Germline V gene data show CDR1 as LGHDT and CDR2 as YNNKEL (reference sequence). V was cut by 0 bases and J by 7 bases, with 12 bases left in between. This CDR3 contains 14 residues. The CDR3 reads CASSQDATVFGYTF. The CDR3 bases are TGTGCCAGCAGCCAAGATGCGACTGTTTTTGGCTACACCTTC.

CDR3 amino acids: CATSDRAPPGQESYEQYV. CDR3 in DNA: TGTGCCACCAGTGACCGGGCCCCTCCCGGACAGGAGTCTTACGAGCAGTACGTC. This chain uses TRBV24-1 with TRBJ2-7; 7 bases map to TRBD1. The CDR3 consists of 18 residues. V was pared by 4 bases and J by 4 bases, with 18 bases of the junction left unmatched. Looked up from germline, CDR1 is KGHDR and CDR2 is SFDVKD.

This clonotype was picked up a small number of times. The genes are TRBV5-4 and TRBJ2-3; 7 bases line up with TRBD2. The CDR3 loop spans 13 amino acids. V shed 3 bases, J shed 6 bases, and the junction held 4 bases outside the gene matches. The germline V gene has CDR1 SGHNT and CDR2 YYREEE (reference sequence). In DNA form, the CDR3 reads TGTGCCAGCAGCTGGGAGGGGTATGATACGCAGTATTTT. Translated: CASSWEGYDTQYF.

In its sample, this clonotype was seen many times. The chain joins TRBV5-4 to TRBJ1-4, with D possibly being TRBD1 (6 bases). Between the trimmed V and J ends, which lost 4 bases and 5 bases, there was a span of 15 bases. Looked up from germline, CDR1 is SGHNT and CDR2 is YYREEE (reference sequence). The CDR3 spans 15 residues. The CDR3 is CASSNGGGVNEKLFF. The CDR3, as DNA: TGTGCCAGCAGCAATGGTGGGGGCGTGAATGAAAAACTGTTTTTT.

This chain uses TRBV3-1 with TRBJ1-4; D is possibly TRBD1 (5 bases). Germline-derived CDR1 and CDR2 are LGHDT and YNNKEL (reference sequence). This CDR3 spans 13 amino acids. The V end was cut by 8 bases, the J end by 4 bases, with 11 bases between. The CDR3: CASGGTVNEKLFF. DNA for the CDR3: TGTGCCAGCGGAGGGACGGTTAATGAAAAACTGTTTTTT.

The rearrangement uses TRBV18 and TRBJ2-7; 9 nucleotides align to TRBD2. The germline V gene encodes CDR1 KGHSH and CDR2 LQKENI. The CDR3 consists of 17 residues. Trimming cost V 2 bases and J 6 bases; bases outside gene matches: 14. CDR3 in amino acids: CASSPLRVAGEKGEQYV. The CDR3 DNA is TGTGCCAGCTCACCATTGAGGGTAGCGGGAGAAAAAGGCGAGCAGTACGTC.

The chain couples TRBV6-2 or TRBV6-3 to TRBJ2-1; 8 bases are shared with TRBD1. The CDR3 is 15 amino acids. V was pared by 4 bases and J by 8 bases, with 10 bases of the junction left unmatched. Germline CDR1 reads MNHEY; CDR2 reads SVGEGT. The CDR3 is CASSLIRTGSDEQFF. DNA for the CDR3: TGTGCCAGCAGTTTAATACGGACAGGGAGCGATGAGCAGTTCTTC.

The rearrangement joins TRBV6-2 or TRBV6-3 to TRBJ2-1; 10 bases match TRBD2. This CDR3 spans 16 amino acids. Germline loops: CDR1 MNHEY, CDR2 SVGEGT. V dropped 7 bases and J dropped 5; count of bases not matched to a gene: 11. CDR3 residues: CASTTILAGPHNEQFF. DNA for the CDR3: TGTGCCAGCACCACGATACTAGCGGGGCCCCACAATGAGCAGTTCTTC.

The gene calls are TRBV7-9 and TRBJ2-7; D is perhaps TRBD1 or TRBD2 (6 bases each). The germline CDR1 and CDR2 sequences are SEHNR and FQNEAQ (reference sequence). This CDR3 region has 14 residues. Between the trimmed V and J ends, which lost 3 bases and 3 bases, there was a span of 12 bases. The CDR3 region has the DNA TGTGCCAGCAGCTTCACGGGGGCGAGCTACGAGCAGTACTTC. Translation gives CASSFTGASYEQYF.

This clonotype came up many times. The rearrangement links TRBV7-3 to TRBJ1-1; 9 bases align to TRBD1. Germline V CDR1 and CDR2: SGHTA, FQGTGA. The CDR3 extends over 13 amino acids. V dropped 1 base and J dropped 10; count of bases not matched to a gene: 4. CDR3 sequence (DNA): TGTGCCAGCAGCTTAAGGGACAGGGATCGAGCTTTCTTT. Translation: CASSLRDRDRAFF.

This clonotype was seen a few times. The chain combines TRBV5-1 with TRBJ1-4; TRBD1 agrees at 7 bases. This CDR3 region has 14 residues. In germline, CDR1 is SGHRS, CDR2 YFSETQ. V shed 1 base, J shed 8 bases, and the junction held 5 bases outside the gene matches. The CDR3 loop reads CASSLRGTDEKLFF. The CDR3 nucleotides are TGCGCCAGCAGCTTGCGGGGGACAGACGAAAAACTGTTTTTT.

A few counts support this clonotype. The gene calls are TRBV6-5 and TRBJ1-5, with TRBD1 identical over 9 bases. CDR1 MNHEY and CDR2 SVGAGI come from the germline V gene. V was clipped by 7 bases and J by 7 bases; unmatched bases: 11. The CDR3 runs 15 residues. The chain's CDR3 is CASTPGQGIGQPQHF. The CDR3 nucleotides read TGTGCCAGCACCCCTGGACAGGGGATCGGGCAGCCCCAGCATTTT.

This clonotype turned up a few times. The chain has TRBV7-3 and TRBJ2-7; TRBD1 matches 9 bases. The CDR3 runs 18 residues. After removal of 5 bases from V and 0 bases from J, the junction contained 14 bases not matched to a gene. The germline V gene encodes CDR1 SGHTA and CDR2 FQGTGA. The CDR3 spells CASSRPGTGRFSSYEQYV. CDR3 bases: TGTGCCAGCAGCCGCCCCGGGACAGGGCGTTTCAGCTCCTACGAGCAGTACGTC.

CDR3 DNA: TGTGCCAGCGGGGACACGGCGAAGGGGGCCAACGTCCTGACTTTC. The encoded protein is CASGDTAKGANVLTF. V gene TRBV6-2 or TRBV6-3 combines with J gene TRBJ2-6, with D possibly matching TRBD1 (6 bases). The CDR3 has 15 residues. Trimming stripped 8 bases from V and 4 bases from J, with 15 bases between. Per the germline V gene, CDR1 is MNHEY and CDR2 is SVGEGT.

This clonotype turned up a few times. Germline is not matched at one junction end, which may reflect a read error. V gene TRBV2 combines with J gene TRBJ2-3; 8 bases map to TRBD1. Per germline, CDR1 SNHLY and CDR2 FYNNEI. The CDR3 length is 17 residues. The DNA for the CDR3 is TGTGCCAGGAGTGGAGATGCAGGGGGCTTTGAGGGAGATACGCAGTATTTT. This encodes CARSGDAGGFEGDTQYF.